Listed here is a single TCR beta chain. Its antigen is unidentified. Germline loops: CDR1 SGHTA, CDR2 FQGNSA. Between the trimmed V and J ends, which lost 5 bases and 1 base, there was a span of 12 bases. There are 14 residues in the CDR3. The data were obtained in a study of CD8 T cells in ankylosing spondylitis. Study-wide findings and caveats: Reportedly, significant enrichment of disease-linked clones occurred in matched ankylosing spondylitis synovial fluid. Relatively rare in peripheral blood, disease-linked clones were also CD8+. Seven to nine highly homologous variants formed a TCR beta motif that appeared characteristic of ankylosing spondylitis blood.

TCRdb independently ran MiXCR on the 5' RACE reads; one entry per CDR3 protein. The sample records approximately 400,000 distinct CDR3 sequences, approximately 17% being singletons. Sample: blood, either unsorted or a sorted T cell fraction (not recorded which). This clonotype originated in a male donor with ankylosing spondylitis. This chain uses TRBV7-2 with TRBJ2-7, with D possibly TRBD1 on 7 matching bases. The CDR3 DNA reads TGTGCCAGCAGCCACAGGGGACTTTCCTACGAGCAGTACTTC. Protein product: CASSHRGLSYEQYF.